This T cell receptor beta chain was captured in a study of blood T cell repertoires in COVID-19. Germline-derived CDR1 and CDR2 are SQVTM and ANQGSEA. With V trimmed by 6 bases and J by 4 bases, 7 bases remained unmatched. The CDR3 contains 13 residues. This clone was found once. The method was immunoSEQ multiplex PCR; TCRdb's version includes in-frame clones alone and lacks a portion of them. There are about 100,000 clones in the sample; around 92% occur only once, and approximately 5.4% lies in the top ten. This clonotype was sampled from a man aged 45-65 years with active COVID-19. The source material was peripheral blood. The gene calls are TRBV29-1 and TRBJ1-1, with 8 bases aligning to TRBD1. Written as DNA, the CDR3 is TGCAGCGTGGCCAGTACAGGGGGCACTGAAGCTTTCTTT. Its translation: CSVASTGGTEAFF.